A selection of T cell receptor beta chains follows, all from one sample in a study of T cell changes during pregnancy in multiple sclerosis. Repertoires were generated with immunoSEQ multiplex PCR, while TCRdb's copy carries only in-frame clones and drops some. Of tens of thousands of clones in the sample, under 90% were seen once. Material: CD8+ T cells from peripheral blood mononuclear cells, obtained after pregnancy. These receptors were obtained from a female donor with multiple sclerosis, enrolled in a pregnancy study. CDR3s include the opening cysteine and the closing phenylalanine or tryptophan. D genes are given only for firm matches. Clone size is shown for a subset of rows, as once, few, many or a class of expanded clone.

v_gene: TRBV12-5; j_gene: TRBJ1-5; d_gene: TRBD1; abundance: NA; CDR3nt: TGTGCTAGTGGTTCGGACAGGCCGGGCGATCAGCCCCAGCATTTT; CDR3aa: CASGSDRPGDQPQHF
v_gene: TRBV7-9; j_gene: TRBJ2-1; d_gene: NA; abundance: NA; CDR3nt: TGTGCCAGCAGCCCCGCGAGCCCCAATGAGCAGTTCTTC; CDR3aa: CASSPASPNEQFF
v_gene: TRBV18; j_gene: TRBJ2-6; d_gene: TRBD2; abundance: NA; CDR3nt: TGTGCCAGCTCCCCCGGGGGGGGCTCTGGGGCCAACGTCCTGACTTTC; CDR3aa: CASSPGGGSGANVLTF
v_gene: TRBV7-9; j_gene: TRBJ2-7; d_gene: TRBD2; abundance: NA; CDR3nt: TGTGCCAGCAGTCCGGGGGGTGTCGAGCAGTACTTC; CDR3aa: CASSPGGVEQYF
v_gene: TRBV27; j_gene: TRBJ1-5; d_gene: TRBD1; abundance: once; CDR3nt: TGTGCCAGCAGTTGGGGCAGGGGGTACGGGAGCAATCAGCCCCAGCATTTT; CDR3aa: CASSWGRGYGSNQPQHF
v_gene: TRBV4-1; j_gene: TRBJ1-1; d_gene: NA; abundance: NA; CDR3nt: TGCGCCAGCAGCCGGGGGGTGGTAACTGAAGCTTTCTTT; CDR3aa: CASSRGVVTEAFF
v_gene: TRBV20-1; j_gene: TRBJ1-2; d_gene: NA; abundance: NA; CDR3nt: TGCAGTGCTAGAGAAGCCGGCTACACCTTC; CDR3aa: CSAREAGYTF
v_gene: TRBV10-3; j_gene: TRBJ2-5; d_gene: TRBD2; abundance: NA; CDR3nt: TGTGCCATCAGTGCCGGGGGGGGTAACCAAGAGACCCAGTACTTC; CDR3aa: CAISAGGGNQETQYF
v_gene: TRBV13; j_gene: TRBJ1-5; d_gene: NA; abundance: NA; CDR3nt: TGTGCCAGCAGCCTAGGACAGCCGCTGGGTCAGCCCCAGCATTTT; CDR3aa: CASSLGQPLGQPQHF
v_gene: TRBV27; j_gene: TRBJ2-3; d_gene: TRBD1; abundance: NA; CDR3nt: TGTGCCAGCAGTTTACTACTCGGGACAGGGTGGGGAGATACGCAGTATTTT; CDR3aa: CASSLLLGTGWGDTQYF
v_gene: TRBV28; j_gene: TRBJ2-5; d_gene: TRBD2; abundance: NA; CDR3nt: TGTGCCAGCAGTCAGACTAGCGGGGGCCAAGAGACCCAGTACTTC; CDR3aa: CASSQTSGGQETQYF
v_gene: TRBV28; j_gene: TRBJ2-7; d_gene: NA; abundance: NA; CDR3nt: TGTGCCAGCAGCCCACAGAACTTCCTCGACGAGCAGTACTTC; CDR3aa: CASSPQNFLDEQYF
v_gene: TRBV12-5; j_gene: TRBJ1-1; d_gene: TRBD1; abundance: NA; CDR3nt: TGTGCTAGTGGTTTGTTCGTCGGGGACAGCCCGGATTTGAACACTGAAGCTTTCTTT; CDR3aa: CASGLFVGDSPDLNTEAFF
v_gene: TRBV5-4; j_gene: TRBJ2-7; d_gene: TRBD2; abundance: NA; CDR3nt: TGTGCCAGCAGCTTAGGGACTAGCGGGGGGGCCGCCTACGAGCAGTACTTC; CDR3aa: CASSLGTSGGAAYEQYF
v_gene: TRBV9; j_gene: TRBJ2-7; d_gene: NA; abundance: once; CDR3nt: TGTGCCAGCGGCACAGAGAACGAGCAGTACTTC; CDR3aa: CASGTENEQYF
v_gene: TRBV28; j_gene: TRBJ1-4; d_gene: NA; abundance: NA; CDR3nt: TGTGCCAGCAGTTCCCCGTTTAGGGAGGCGTATGAAAAACTGTTTTTT; CDR3aa: CASSSPFREAYEKLFF
v_gene: TRBV6-4; j_gene: TRBJ1-6; d_gene: TRBD1; abundance: NA; CDR3nt: TGTGCCAGCAGTGACGCGACAGGGGGGAATTCACCCCTCCACTTT; CDR3aa: CASSDATGGNSPLHF
v_gene: TRBV28; j_gene: TRBJ2-7; d_gene: TRBD1; abundance: NA; CDR3nt: TGTGCCAGCAGTCTCGCCGGGACAGCCTACGAGCAGTACTTC; CDR3aa: CASSLAGTAYEQYF
v_gene: TRBV7-6; j_gene: TRBJ2-1; d_gene: NA; abundance: NA; CDR3nt: TGTGCCAGCAGCTTAGCGCCCGTAGCGAGCGATGAGCAGTTCTTC; CDR3aa: CASSLAPVASDEQFF
v_gene: TRBV9; j_gene: TRBJ2-3; d_gene: NA; abundance: NA; CDR3nt: TGTGCCAGCGCTGTCGGGGGTAGCACAGATACGCAGTATTTT; CDR3aa: CASAVGGSTDTQYF
v_gene: TRBV27; j_gene: TRBJ2-2; d_gene: NA; abundance: once; CDR3nt: TGTGCCAGCAACCCTACGCCGGGGGAAACCGGGGAGCTGTTTTTT; CDR3aa: CASNPTPGETGELFF
v_gene: TRBV18; j_gene: TRBJ2-5; d_gene: TRBD1; abundance: NA; CDR3nt: TGTGCCAGCTCGCCTCCGGGACAGGGGGCTCGAGAGACCCAGTACTTC; CDR3aa: CASSPPGQGARETQYF
v_gene: TRBV4-3; j_gene: TRBJ1-1; d_gene: TRBD1; abundance: NA; CDR3nt: TGCGCCAGCAGCCGGGGGACAGCGCACCGGGGGACTGAAGCTTTCTTT; CDR3aa: CASSRGTAHRGTEAFF
v_gene: TRBV7-9; j_gene: TRBJ1-2; d_gene: NA; abundance: NA; CDR3nt: TGTGCCAGCAGCCCCTGGGGAGGGAAGAAGGAAGGCTACACCTTC; CDR3aa: CASSPWGGKKEGYTF
v_gene: TRBV27; j_gene: TRBJ1-2; d_gene: NA; abundance: NA; CDR3nt: NA; CDR3aa: CASSILGDSIYGYTF
v_gene: TRBV7-8; j_gene: TRBJ1-1; d_gene: NA; abundance: NA; CDR3nt: TGTGCCAGCAGCTTAAGCTCTCGAAGCGGCGGGCCTGAAGCTTTCTTT; CDR3aa: CASSLSSRSGGPEAFF
v_gene: TRBV4-1; j_gene: TRBJ1-2; d_gene: NA; abundance: NA; CDR3nt: TGCGCCAGCAGCCCGGGACTTAACTATGGCTACACCTTC; CDR3aa: CASSPGLNYGYTF
v_gene: TRBV27; j_gene: TRBJ1-2; d_gene: NA; abundance: NA; CDR3nt: TGTGCCAGCAGTTTATCGGCAGGGGAAAACTATGGCTACACCTTC; CDR3aa: CASSLSAGENYGYTF
v_gene: TRBV19; j_gene: TRBJ2-1; d_gene: NA; abundance: NA; CDR3nt: TGTGCCAGTAGTTTGTTCTCAGGTGGGAATGAGCAGTTCTTC; CDR3aa: CASSLFSGGNEQFF
v_gene: TRBV6-5; j_gene: TRBJ2-5; d_gene: TRBD1; abundance: NA; CDR3nt: TGTGCCAGCAGTTACGGGACAGGGTTTTTCCAAGAGACCCAGTACTTC; CDR3aa: CASSYGTGFFQETQYF
v_gene: TRBV4-3; j_gene: TRBJ1-1; d_gene: NA; abundance: NA; CDR3nt: TGCGCCAGCAGCCCTCTATTAAACACTGAAGCTTTCTTT; CDR3aa: CASSPLLNTEAFF
v_gene: TRBV7-8; j_gene: TRBJ2-5; d_gene: NA; abundance: few; CDR3nt: TGTGCCAGCAGCTCCCGAGGGGACTCCCAAGAGACCCAGTACTTC; CDR3aa: CASSSRGDSQETQYF
v_gene: TRBV9; j_gene: TRBJ2-5; d_gene: NA; abundance: few; CDR3nt: TGTGCCAGCAGCGCCTTCTCAACATCGGGGGAGACCCAGTACTTC; CDR3aa: CASSAFSTSGETQYF
v_gene: TRBV9; j_gene: TRBJ2-3; d_gene: TRBD2; abundance: NA; CDR3nt: TGTGCCAGCAGCCGTCTAGCGGGGGCCTCCACAGATACGCAGTATTTT; CDR3aa: CASSRLAGASTDTQYF
v_gene: TRBV27; j_gene: TRBJ2-1; d_gene: NA; abundance: NA; CDR3nt: TGTGCCAGCAGTCCCATCCCAGGGGGGAGCTTCTACAATGAGCAGTTCTTC; CDR3aa: CASSPIPGGSFYNEQFF
v_gene: TRBV10-1; j_gene: TRBJ2-1; d_gene: NA; abundance: NA; CDR3nt: TGCGCCAGCAGTGTGGCAGACAATGAGCAGTTCTTC; CDR3aa: CASSVADNEQFF
v_gene: TRBV12-5; j_gene: TRBJ2-7; d_gene: NA; abundance: NA; CDR3nt: TGTGCTAGTGGCCCCACGGTGTACTACGAGCAGTACTTC; CDR3aa: CASGPTVYYEQYF
v_gene: TRBV30; j_gene: TRBJ1-1; d_gene: NA; abundance: NA; CDR3nt: TGTGCCTGGAGACTTGGGAACACTGAAGCTTTCTTT; CDR3aa: CAWRLGNTEAFF
v_gene: TRBV19; j_gene: TRBJ1-5; d_gene: NA; abundance: NA; CDR3nt: TGTGCCAGTAGTATCCCCGGAGGGACCCCGAATCAGCCCCAGCATTTT; CDR3aa: CASSIPGGTPNQPQHF
v_gene: TRBV5-4; j_gene: TRBJ2-7; d_gene: NA; abundance: NA; CDR3nt: TGTGCCAGCAGCTTGACCCCTAGAGGAGCCACCCCATACGAGCAGTACTTC; CDR3aa: CASSLTPRGATPYEQYF
v_gene: TRBV7-3; j_gene: TRBJ2-7; d_gene: NA; abundance: NA; CDR3nt: TGTGCCAGCAGCCTGGGCGTACAGGCTACCTACGAGCAGTACTTC; CDR3aa: CASSLGVQATYEQYF
v_gene: TRBV6-6; j_gene: TRBJ2-5; d_gene: NA; abundance: NA; CDR3nt: TGTGCCAGCAGTTCCCGGGACAACCAAGAGACCCAGTACTTC; CDR3aa: CASSSRDNQETQYF
v_gene: TRBV5-1; j_gene: TRBJ2-7; d_gene: NA; abundance: NA; CDR3nt: TGCGCCAGCAGTAACACCCTCGCCCGCTCCTACGAGCAGTACTTC; CDR3aa: CASSNTLARSYEQYF
v_gene: TRBV27; j_gene: TRBJ2-2; d_gene: TRBD2; abundance: NA; CDR3nt: TGTGCCAGCAGTTCGTCGGGGGGGCTGCGAACCGGGGAGCTGTTTTTT; CDR3aa: CASSSSGGLRTGELFF
v_gene: TRBV15; j_gene: TRBJ2-5; d_gene: TRBD1; abundance: NA; CDR3nt: TGTGCCACCAGCAGTACCAACGGGACAGGGGGCCCGACCCAGTACTTC; CDR3aa: CATSSTNGTGGPTQYF
v_gene: TRBV6-1; j_gene: TRBJ2-6; d_gene: TRBD1; abundance: NA; CDR3nt: TGTGCCAGCAGTGATAGTGAATGGGACAGGCGCTCTGGGGCCAACGTCCTGACTTTC; CDR3aa: CASSDSEWDRRSGANVLTF
v_gene: TRBV6-4; j_gene: TRBJ2-3; d_gene: NA; abundance: NA; CDR3nt: TGTGCCAGCAGTGACACACCCACAGATACGCAGTATTTT; CDR3aa: CASSDTPTDTQYF
v_gene: TRBV4-1; j_gene: TRBJ1-4; d_gene: TRBD1; abundance: NA; CDR3nt: TGCGCCAGCAGCCAGGGTGGGACAGGGGTTCGAGAAAAACTGTTTTTT; CDR3aa: CASSQGGTGVREKLFF
v_gene: TRBV5-6; j_gene: TRBJ1-1; d_gene: NA; abundance: NA; CDR3nt: TGTGCCAGCAGCTTGCCCCTACAGGGCTCGAACACTGAAGCTTTCTTT; CDR3aa: CASSLPLQGSNTEAFF
v_gene: TRBV11-2; j_gene: TRBJ2-3; d_gene: TRBD2; abundance: NA; CDR3nt: TGTGCCAGCAGCTTGGGTAGCGGGGGGGCTGATACGCAGTATTTT; CDR3aa: CASSLGSGGADTQYF
v_gene: TRBV6-1; j_gene: TRBJ2-7; d_gene: TRBD1; abundance: NA; CDR3nt: TGTGCCAGCAGTGGGGGAGACAGGGCCCACGAGCAGTACTTC; CDR3aa: CASSGGDRAHEQYF
v_gene: TRBV11-2; j_gene: TRBJ2-7; d_gene: NA; abundance: NA; CDR3nt: TGTGCCAGCACCCAAGACGGAGGGTCGAGCTCCTACGAGCAGTACTTC; CDR3aa: CASTQDGGSSSYEQYF
v_gene: TRBV19; j_gene: TRBJ2-7; d_gene: TRBD2; abundance: NA; CDR3nt: TGTGCCAGTAGTATAGACGCGGGGGGCTCCTACGAGCAGTACTTC; CDR3aa: CASSIDAGGSYEQYF
v_gene: TRBV4-3; j_gene: TRBJ2-1; d_gene: NA; abundance: NA; CDR3nt: TGCGCCAGCAGCCAAGATATCCCGGGGTCCTACAATGAGCAGTTCTTC; CDR3aa: CASSQDIPGSYNEQFF